A selection of T cell receptor beta chains follows, all from one sample in a study of response to subunit inactivated influenza vaccine. Each CDR3 protein gets one entry after TCRdb re-called the RT-PCR reads with MiXCR. This repertoire shows roughly 500,000 distinct CDR3 sequences, more than 15% found once; its top ten account for about 3%. This specimen was CD4+ T cells sorted from PBMCs, taken roughly 24 months after vaccination. These receptors were collected from a man aged 45 to 70 who received an inactivated influenza vaccine. CDR3s include the opening cysteine and the closing phenylalanine or tryptophan. A D gene is named only where the DNA matches it firmly. The size entry is marked missing in some rows and otherwise reads once, few, many or a size class.

16,TRBD1,TRBV12-3/TRBV12-4,TRBJ2-6,few,TGTGCCAGCAGCAGGGGGACACCCTCTGGGGCCAACGTCCTGACTTTC,CASSRGTPSGANVLTF
15,.,TRBV7-3,TRBJ1-2,.,TGTGCCAGCAGCTTAGATCCTCACGGAAACTATGGCTACACCTTC,CASSLDPHGNYGYTF
13,.,TRBV7-7,TRBJ2-2,.,TGTGCCAGCTCCCGGGAGCTAGCCGGGGAGCTGTTTTTT,CASSRELAGELFF
14,.,TRBV2,TRBJ1-2,few,TGTGCCACCACCGTGGACGCAGGGAACGGCGGCTACACCTTC,CATTVDAGNGGYTF
15,.,TRBV10-3,TRBJ2-5,.,TGTGCCATCAGTGAGTCGCGGGGAGGAGGGGAGACCCAGTACTTC,CAISESRGGGETQYF
14,.,TRBV20-1,TRBJ2-7,.,TGCAGTGCTAGAGATGGCCAGGGTCCCTACGAGCAGTACTTC,CSARDGQGPYEQYF
16,TRBD1,TRBV12-3/TRBV12-4,TRBJ1-5,.,TGTGCCAGCAGTACGTCCGGGACAGGGGGCAATCAGCCCCAGCATTTT,CASSTSGTGGNQPQHF
14,.,TRBV3-1,TRBJ1-1,few,TGTGCCAGCAGCCCGCATCGGGGGGGCCGTGAAGCTTTCTTT,CASSPHRGGREAFF
16,TRBD2,TRBV7-2,TRBJ2-1,.,TGTGCCAGCAGCATAGGACTAGCGGGAGGGCTCAATGAGCAGTTCTTC,CASSIGLAGGLNEQFF
12,TRBD1,TRBV29-1,TRBJ1-4,.,TGCAGCGTTGACAGGGGGAGTGAAAAACTGTTTTTT,CSVDRGSEKLFF
15,.,TRBV6-5,TRBJ1-1,.,TGTGCCAGCAGTTACTATGCAACACAAGACACTGAAGCTTTCTTT,CASSYYATQDTEAFF
14,.,TRBV5-6,TRBJ1-4,few,TGTGCCAGCAGCTTAGGGCCAGATATTGAAAAACTGTTTTTT,CASSLGPDIEKLFF
14,.,TRBV20-1,TRBJ1-1,few,TGCAGTGCTATAACCGGGACGGCGAACACTGAAGCTTTCTTT,CSAITGTANTEAFF
13,.,TRBV20-1,TRBJ2-1,few,TGCAGTCCGGGTGGGAGCTCCTACAATGAGCAGTTCTTC,CSPGGSSYNEQFF
13,.,TRBV27,TRBJ2-5,many,TGTGCCAGCAGTTTTTCGATATCAGAGACCCAGTACTTC,CASSFSISETQYF
12,.,TRBV29-1,TRBJ1-2,.,TGCAGCGTTGAGGAGCCTAACTATGGCTACACCTTC,CSVEEPNYGYTF
15,TRBD1,TRBV12-3/TRBV12-4,TRBJ1-4,.,TGTGCCAGCAGCCCAAGGACAGGGGGTACTGAAAAACTGTTTTTT,CASSPRTGGTEKLFF
12,.,TRBV3-1,TRBJ2-3,many,TGTGCCAGCAGCTTAACGGGGGATACGCAGTATTTT,CASSLTGDTQYF
13,TRBD1,TRBV27,TRBJ2-7,.,TGTGCCAGCGGGGACAGGCCGACCTACGAGCAGTACTTC,CASGDRPTYEQYF
15,.,TRBV3-1,TRBJ1-3,few,TGTGCCAGCAGCCAAAATTATGGGACTCGAAACACCATATATTTT,CASSQNYGTRNTIYF
16,TRBD2,TRBV11-2,TRBJ2-7,.,TGTGCCAGCAGCAGACAAATAGCGGGGGGTTCCTACGAGCAGTACTTC,CASSRQIAGGSYEQYF
11,.,TRBV29-1,TRBJ1-2,few,TGCAGCGACCAGGGGTATTCTGGCTACACCTTC,CSDQGYSGYTF
12,.,TRBV3-1,TRBJ2-3,.,TGTGCCAGCAGCCAATCCCTGGATACGCAGTATTTT,CASSQSLDTQYF
16,TRBD1,TRBV7-8,TRBJ1-4,few,TGTGCCAGCAGCCCACTTAAGGGACAGCTTAATGAAAAACTGTTTTTT,CASSPLKGQLNEKLFF
16,.,TRBV10-3,TRBJ2-1,.,TGTGCCATCAGCTTTAGGGGGGGGTCGTCCTACAATGAGCAGTTCTTC,CAISFRGGSSYNEQFF
15,.,TRBV20-1,TRBJ2-7,.,TGCAGTGCTAGAGATCCCGGCAGGAGCTCCTACGAGCAGTACTTC,CSARDPGRSSYEQYF
13,.,TRBV20-1,TRBJ2-3,few,TGCAGTGCCGAGACAAGTAGCACAGATACGCAGTATTTT,CSAETSSTDTQYF
13,.,TRBV5-1,TRBJ2-5,.,TGCGCCAGCAACGAACCGGGACTTGAGACCCAGTACTTC,CASNEPGLETQYF
12,TRBD2,TRBV29-1,TRBJ2-1,few,TGCAGCGCAGCTTTAGCGGGCAATGAGCAGTTCTTC,CSAALAGNEQFF
13,.,TRBV6-1,TRBJ1-1,.,TGTGCCAGCAGTCCCGACAGGAGGGGTGAAGCTTTCTTT,CASSPDRRGEAFF
14,TRBD1,TRBV7-2,TRBJ2-7,once,TGTGCCAGCACCCGGACAGGGTCCTACTTGGAGCAGTACTTC,CASTRTGSYLEQYF
14,.,TRBV7-2,TRBJ1-1,.,TGTGCCAGCAGCCGCTATCGGGGGAACACTGAAGCTTTCTTT,CASSRYRGNTEAFF
15,TRBD1,TRBV7-2,TRBJ1-5,few,TGTGCCAGCAGCATGGGACAGGGAAGCAATCAGCCCCAGCATTTT,CASSMGQGSNQPQHF
15,.,TRBV7-3,TRBJ2-2,.,TGTGCCAGCAGCCCCGACAGCCTTAACACCGGGGAGCTGTTTTTT,CASSPDSLNTGELFF
15,.,TRBV7-9,TRBJ1-2,.,TGTGCCAGCAGCCCGGTACGAGGGGCGGGATATGGCTACACCTTC,CASSPVRGAGYGYTF
12,.,TRBV29-1,TRBJ2-3,few,TGCAGCGTCAGGGAGGCCGCAGATACGCAGTATTTT,CSVREAADTQYF